This TCR beta chain was documented in a study of T cell responses to AZD1222 COVID-19 vaccine. General study findings and limits: The study found Spike-specific TCR breadth and depth rose after two AZD1222 doses. Repertoires were obtained solely post-peak T cell response.

Clones were read by immunoSEQ multiplex PCR, and TCRdb kept only the in-frame ones, dropping some. The table lists tens of thousands of clones, more than 75% of them singletons. The CDR3 extends over 16 amino acids. Germline CDR1 reads SGHDT; CDR2 reads YYEEEE. With 0 bases clipped from V and 4 bases from J, the junction kept 4 bases outside the gene matches. A word on this clone: Its antigen is unidentified.

This sequence originates from an adult who received the AZD1222 COVID-19 vaccine. The chain has TRBV5-6 and TRBJ1-6, with 7 bases lining up with TRBD1. This specimen consisted of peripheral blood, obtained 28 days after the second AZD1222 dose. In nucleotides, the CDR3 is TGTGCCAGCAGCTTGGCGGGACAGATTTATAATTCACCCCTCCACTTT. It codes for CASSLAGQIYNSPLHF.